Shown below are 4 T cell receptor beta chains from a single sample sequenced in a study of cytomegalovirus exposure and HLA in healthy donors. Generated by immunoSEQ multiplex PCR, the TCRdb table keeps only in-frame clones and is missing some. The profile shows approximately 58,000 clones, 85% to 95% of them singletons. Input material: PBMCs. The receptors shown here come from a woman between 18 and 29 years old in good health and CMV-seropositive.

V is TRBV25-1 and J is TRBJ2-2, with a weak D call TRBD1 (6 bases). The V gene lost 2 bases and the J gene lost 1 base, with 11 bases spanning the gap. The CDR3 contains 16 residues. CDR1 and CDR2 (germline): MGHDK, SYGVNS. CDR3 sequence reads: CASSEQGKLNTGELFF. In nucleotides, the CDR3 is TGTGCCAGCAGTGAACAGGGGAAACTGAACACCGGGGAGCTGTTTTTT.

The chain recombines TRBV7-3 with TRBJ1-2, with TRBD1 identical over 7 bases. This CDR3 region has 15 residues. Germline trimming cut 1 base from V and 0 bases from J; bases unmatched to any gene: 2. CDR1 and CDR2 from the germline V gene are SGHTA and FQGTGA. This CDR3 is CASSLRGGSNYGYTF. The DNA of the CDR3 is TGTGCCAGCAGCTTAAGAGGGGGCTCTAACTATGGCTACACCTTC. The full variable domain, completed using reference TRBV7-3 and TRBJ1-2, is GAGVSQTPSNKVTEKGKYVELRCDPISGHTALYWYRQSLGQGPEFLIYFQGTGAADDSGLPNDRFFAVRPEGSVSTLKIQRTERGDSAVYLCASSLRGGSNYGYTFGSGTRLTVV.

This chain's CDR3 is CASSGGQPYGYTF. CDR3 in DNA: TGTGCCAGCAGCGGGGGACAGCCCTATGGCTACACCTTC. This chain connects TRBV13 to TRBJ1-2; 7 bases map to TRBD1. V lost 5 bases, J lost 4 bases, and 4 bases stayed unmatched. The CDR3 has 13 residues. The germline CDR1 and CDR2 sequences are PRHDT and FYEKMQ (reference sequence).

The chain recombines TRBV9 with TRBJ1-1; D uncertain. The CDR3 has 13 amino acids. V was cut by 0 bases and J by 7 bases, with 10 bases left in between. Germline loops: CDR1 SGDLS, CDR2 YYNGEE. In DNA form, the CDR3 reads TGTGCCAGCAGCGTAGGTCCGGGTGGTGAAGCTTTCTTT. As protein: CASSVGPGGEAFF.